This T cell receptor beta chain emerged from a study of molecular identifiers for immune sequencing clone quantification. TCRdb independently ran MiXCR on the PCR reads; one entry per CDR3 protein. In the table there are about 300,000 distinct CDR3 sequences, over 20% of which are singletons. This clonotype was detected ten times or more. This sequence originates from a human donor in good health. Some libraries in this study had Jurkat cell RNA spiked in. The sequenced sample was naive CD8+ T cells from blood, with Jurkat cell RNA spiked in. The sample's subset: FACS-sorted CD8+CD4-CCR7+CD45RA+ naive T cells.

CDR3 nucleotide sequence: TGCGCCAGCAGCTCCTGGTTAGCGGGGTACACAGATACGCAGTATTTT. This codes for CASSSWLAGYTDTQYF. The chain has TRBV5-1 and TRBJ2-3; 8 positions match TRBD2. CDR3 length: 16 residues. The trim removed 3 bases at V and 2 bases at J, leaving 8 bases unmatched. Germline values: CDR1 SGHRS, CDR2 YFSETQ.